This TCR beta chain derives from a study of blood T cell repertoires in COVID-19. Across the study: Collection of acute and convalescent COVID-19 samples took place in the United States, Italy and Spain.

Data came from immunoSEQ multiplex PCR; TCRdb stores just in-frame clones and leaves some out. The repertoire consists of some 200,000 clones, with 80% to 90% occurring once and the leading ten covering about 9.4%. Trimming left V 4 bases short and J 4 bases short, with 19 bases between. The CDR3 sequence is 16 residues long. CDR1 is SGHAT, CDR2 FQNNGV, per germline. Specimen: PBMCs or T cells enriched from blood (not recorded which). The V and J genes are TRBV11-2 and TRBJ2-5; D is perhaps TRBD2 (6 bases). The source of this sequence is a man aged 18 to 30 with acute COVID-19. The CDR3 nucleotides read TGTGCCAGCAGCTCCTTTGCCGAGCGGGTGGGAGAGACCCAGTACTTC. This translates into CASSSFAERVGETQYF.